This T cell receptor (beta chain) was found in a study of T-cell memory formation after mild COVID-19. Study summary: Clusters of TCRs were largely donor specific.

MiXCR, applied by TCRdb to the 5' RACE reads, yields one record per CDR3 protein. The table records a few hundred thousand distinct CDR3 sequences, more than 25% of them present only once. General observations from the study: Second-wave clones that peaked on day 37 lacked confirmed SARS-CoV-2 specificity. Contracting clones, day 15 to 85, had balanced CD4/CD8, and later expanders favored CD4+. A subset of responding clones appeared in pre-infection memory, suggesting cross-reactive memory joined.

Germline CDR1 is LGHDT and CDR2 is YNNKEL (reference sequence). This CDR3 has 16 residues. Trimming pared 2 bases from V and 0 bases from J, leaving 12 bases between. Comments on this clonotype: No antigen is known for it.

The material sequenced was PBMCs or a T cell subset sorted from them (not recorded which). V and J are TRBV3-1 and TRBJ2-3; D is perhaps TRBD1 (6 bases). The sequence derives from an adult woman who had mild COVID-19 (a few samples of this study predate the infection). Cell type and time point are not known. In DNA, the CDR3 is TGTGCCAGCAGCCAACTCGGGACACCTAGCACAGATACGCAGTATTTT. As protein: CASSQLGTPSTDTQYF.